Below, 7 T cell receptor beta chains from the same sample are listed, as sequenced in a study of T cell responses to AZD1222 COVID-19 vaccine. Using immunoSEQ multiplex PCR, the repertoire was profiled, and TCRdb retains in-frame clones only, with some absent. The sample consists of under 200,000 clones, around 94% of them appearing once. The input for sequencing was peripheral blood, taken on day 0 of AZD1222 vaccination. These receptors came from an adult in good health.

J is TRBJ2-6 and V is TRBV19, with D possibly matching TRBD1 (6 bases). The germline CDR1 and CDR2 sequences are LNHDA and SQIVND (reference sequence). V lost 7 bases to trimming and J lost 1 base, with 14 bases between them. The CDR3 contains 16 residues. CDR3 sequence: CASTGTLGSGANVLTF. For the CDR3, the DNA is TGTGCCAGTACCGGGACATTGGGGTCTGGGGCCAACGTCCTGACTTTC.

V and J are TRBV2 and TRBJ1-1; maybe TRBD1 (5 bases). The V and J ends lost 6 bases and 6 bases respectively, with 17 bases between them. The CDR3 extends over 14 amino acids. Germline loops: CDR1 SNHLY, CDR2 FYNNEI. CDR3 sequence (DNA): TGTGCCAGCAGGGGGCTCGGAGCGGGAGCTGAAGCTTTCTTT. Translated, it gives CASRGLGAGAEAFF.

CDR3 sequence reads: CASLRSRHSDTQYF. In nucleotides, the CDR3 is TGTGCCAGCCTCAGGAGCCGACATTCAGATACGCAGTATTTT. The genes are TRBV6-5 and TRBJ2-3, with no clear D. CDR3 length equals 14 residues. Germline V CDR1 and CDR2: MNHEY, SVGAGI. The ends were cut back, 8 bases at V and 4 bases at J, with 16 bases in the middle.

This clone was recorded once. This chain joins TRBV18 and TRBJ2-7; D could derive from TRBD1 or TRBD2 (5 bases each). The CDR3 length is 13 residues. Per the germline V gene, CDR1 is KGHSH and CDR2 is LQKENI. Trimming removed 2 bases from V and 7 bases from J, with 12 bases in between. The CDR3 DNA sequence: TGTGCCAGCTCACCAAGGGACCCCGGGGAGCAGTACTTC. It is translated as CASSPRDPGEQYF.

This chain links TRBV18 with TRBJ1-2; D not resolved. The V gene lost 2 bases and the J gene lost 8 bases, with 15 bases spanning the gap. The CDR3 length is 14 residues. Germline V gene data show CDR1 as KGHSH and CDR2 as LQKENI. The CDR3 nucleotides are TGTGCCAGCTCACCATCCCGCGACTCGATCGGCTACACCTTC. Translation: CASSPSRDSIGYTF.

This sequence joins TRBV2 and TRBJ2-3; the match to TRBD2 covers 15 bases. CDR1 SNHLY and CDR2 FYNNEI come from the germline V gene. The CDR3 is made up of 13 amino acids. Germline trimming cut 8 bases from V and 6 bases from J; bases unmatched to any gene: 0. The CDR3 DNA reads TGTGCCAGCGGACTAGCGGGAGGGGATACGCAGTATTTT. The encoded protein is CASGLAGGDTQYF.

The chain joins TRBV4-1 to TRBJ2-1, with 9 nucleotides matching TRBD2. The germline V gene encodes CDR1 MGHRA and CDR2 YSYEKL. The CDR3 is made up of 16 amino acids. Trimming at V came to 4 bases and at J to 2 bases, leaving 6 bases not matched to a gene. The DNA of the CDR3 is TGCGCCAGCAGCCCACGACTAGCGGAGCCCTACAATGAGCAGTTCTTC. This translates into CASSPRLAEPYNEQFF.